This T cell receptor beta chain was recovered during a study of T cells in Graves' hyperthyroidism and ophthalmopathy. Notes on the study in general: Within blood appeared most thyroid clonotypes that had expanded above 0.001.

The source material, RNA transcripts, was used to amplify TCR beta CDR3 regions. The HTBI primer set was used in a first-round RT-PCR of the TCR CDR3. MiXCR, applied by TCRdb to the multiplex PCR reads, yields one record per CDR3 protein. The sample holds about 720,000 distinct CDR3 sequences, 18% seen once. The ends were cut back, 3 bases at V and 0 bases at J, with 7 bases in the middle. The germline V gene encodes CDR1 SQVTM and CDR2 ANQGSEA. CDR3 length equals 13 residues. On this clonotype itself: Its antigen remains unidentified.

Patients having uncontrolled infection, another autoimmune disease, pregnancy or lactation were not included. Clinical symptoms, serum thyroxine and TRAb, thyroid ultrasound and orbital computed tomography together formed the diagnostic basis. Each 10 ml fresh peripheral blood draw supplied the PBMCs. The sample was blood. The receptor was isolated from a woman aged 45-60 years with Graves' hyperthyroidism that later progressed to Graves' ophthalmopathy. The V and J genes are TRBV29-1 and TRBJ2-3, with no clear D. The CDR3 nucleotides read TGCAGCGTTGACGCCACTAGCACAGATACGCAGTATTTT. It translates to CSVDATSTDTQYF.